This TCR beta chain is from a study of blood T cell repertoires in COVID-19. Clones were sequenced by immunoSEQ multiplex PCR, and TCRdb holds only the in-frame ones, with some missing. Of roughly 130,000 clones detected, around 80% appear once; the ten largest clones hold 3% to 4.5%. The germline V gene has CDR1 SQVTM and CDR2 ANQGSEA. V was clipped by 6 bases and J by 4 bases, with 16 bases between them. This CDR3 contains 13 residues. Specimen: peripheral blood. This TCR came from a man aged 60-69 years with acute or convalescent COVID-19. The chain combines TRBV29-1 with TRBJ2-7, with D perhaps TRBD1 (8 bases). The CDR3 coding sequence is TGCAGCGTACAACAGGGGGGGTGGTACGAGCAGTACTTC. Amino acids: CSVQQGGWYEQYF.